This is a list of T cell receptor beta chains from one sample in a study of siplizumab effects on memory and regulatory T cells. Produced via immunoSEQ multiplex PCR; TCRdb's table is partial and in-frame only. Of some 100,000 clones listed, 85% to 95% were seen once; the top ten hold 1% to 1.5%. Specimen: non-Treg CD4+ T cells sorted from blood. These receptors all come from a human donor in good health. Each CDR3 is given with its conserved first and last residue. D genes are given only for firm matches. A clone size is listed for some rows: how often the clone was seen (once, few, many), or a class if it is expanded.

abundance | j_gene | len | d_gene | v_gene | CDR3aa | CDR3nt
. | TRBJ2-1 | 15 | . | TRBV18 | CASSPLPTVGDEQFF | TGTGCCAGCTCACCCCTACCGACGGTGGGGGATGAGCAGTTCTTC
. | TRBJ2-1 | 16 | . | TRBV4-1 | CASSHHGKRFYNEQFF | TGCGCCAGCAGCCATCATGGTAAGCGGTTCTACAATGAGCAGTTCTTC
. | TRBJ1-4 | 14 | . | TRBV6-5 | CASSLSATNEKLFF | TGTGCCAGCAGTTTATCAGCAACTAATGAAAAACTGTTTTTT
. | TRBJ2-3 | 17 | TRBD2 | TRBV5-6 | CASSFFSAGGYTDTQYF | TGTGCCAGCAGCTTTTTTTCAGCGGGAGGGTACACAGATACGCAGTATTTT
. | TRBJ2-1 | 14 | . | TRBV2 | CASSPTSSYNEQFF | TGTGCCAGCAGTCCTACGAGCTCCTACAATGAGCAGTTCTTC
. | TRBJ2-2 | 17 | . | TRBV5-3 | CARSGLGARLNTGELFF | TGTGCCAGAAGCGGTCTAGGGGCGCGACTAAACACCGGGGAGCTGTTTTTT
. | TRBJ2-3 | 16 | TRBD2 | TRBV6-5 | CASSSISGRGTDTQYF | TGTGCCAGCAGTTCCATTAGCGGGAGAGGGACAGATACGCAGTATTTT
few | TRBJ1-3 | 16 | TRBD1 | TRBV9 | CASSANTGGATDTIYF | TGTGCCAGCAGCGCCAACACAGGGGGCGCAACGGACACCATATATTTT
. | TRBJ1-5 | 14 | . | TRBV19 | CASSIATGNQPQHF | TGTGCCAGTAGTATTGCGACGGGCAATCAGCCCCAGCATTTT
. | TRBJ2-3 | 11 | . | TRBV20-1 | CSAAPTDTQYF | TGCAGTGCTGCTCCCACAGATACGCAGTATTTT
. | TRBJ1-1 | 14 | . | TRBV19 | CASLQGISYTEAFF | TGTGCCAGTTTACAGGGTATCTCATACACTGAAGCTTTCTTT
. | TRBJ2-1 | 16 | TRBD2 | TRBV28 | CASSLIGIAGTNEQFF | TGTGCCAGCAGTTTAATCGGGATAGCGGGGACTAATGAGCAGTTCTTC
. | TRBJ2-2 | 16 | TRBD2 | TRBV7-2 | CASSLAVLAGTGELFF | TGTGCCAGCAGCTTAGCGGTCCTAGCGGGAACCGGGGAGCTGTTTTTT
. | TRBJ2-1 | 16 | TRBD2 | TRBV7-3 | CASSLYRRGRGDEQFF | TGTGCCAGCAGCCTTTACCGTCGCGGGAGAGGGGATGAGCAGTTCTTC
. | TRBJ2-7 | 10 | . | TRBV20-1 | CSAGSSEQYF | TGCAGTGCTGGTTCGAGCGAGCAGTACTTC
. | TRBJ1-1 | 15 | . | TRBV21-1 | CASSTLQDRGPEAFF | TGTGCCAGCAGCACGCTCCAGGACAGGGGGCCTGAAGCTTTCTTT
. | TRBJ2-7 | 14 | TRBD1 | TRBV6-6 | CASSYRTGTYEQYF | TGTGCCAGCAGTTACCGGACAGGGACCTACGAGCAGTACTTC
. | TRBJ1-2 | 16 | . | TRBV6-5 | CASSSFGLESSYGYTF | TGTGCCAGCAGTTCCTTTGGCCTTGAGTCCAGCTATGGCTACACCTTC
. | TRBJ2-3 | 14 | . | TRBV27 | CASSLAPASDTQYF | TGTGCCAGCAGTTTAGCTCCAGCCTCAGATACGCAGTATTTT
. | TRBJ2-2 | 13 | . | TRBV9 | CASSVRGAGELFF | TGTGCCAGCAGCGTAAGGGGAGCCGGGGAGCTGTTTTTT
. | TRBJ1-5 | 14 | . | TRBV10-2 | CASRLDSENQPQHF | TGCGCCAGCAGATTGGACAGCGAGAATCAGCCCCAGCATTTT
. | TRBJ2-1 | 15 | . | TRBV6-6 | CASRSGIGSINEQFF | TGTGCCAGCAGATCAGGGATCGGGAGCATAAATGAGCAGTTCTTC
. | TRBJ2-3 | 16 | . | TRBV7-9 | CASSLPRGKSTDTQYF | TGTGCCAGCAGCCTGCCTAGAGGGAAAAGCACAGATACGCAGTATTTT
. | TRBJ2-3 | 16 | . | TRBV7-7 | CASSPTRFSVTDTQYF | TGTGCTAGCAGCCCTACCCGTTTCTCCGTCACAGATACGCAGTATTTT
. | TRBJ2-3 | 19 | . | TRBV21-1 | CASSPFWTSGKYGADTQYF | TGTGCCAGCAGCCCCTTCTGGACTAGCGGGAAGTATGGGGCAGATACGCAGTATTTT
. | TRBJ2-2 | 16 | TRBD2 | TRBV11-2 | CASSLMGGGTAGELFF | TGTGCCAGCAGCTTGATGGGCGGGGGTACCGCCGGGGAGCTGTTTTTT
once | TRBJ2-1 | 17 | TRBD2 | TRBV4-2 | CASSKGGSGGHYNEQFF | TGTGCCAGCAGCAAAGGGGGTTCGGGAGGGCACTACAATGAGCAGTTCTTC
. | TRBJ2-3 | 15 | TRBD1 | TRBV5-1 | CASSLAGQGSDTQYF | TGCGCCAGCAGCTTGGCGGGACAGGGATCAGATACGCAGTATTTT
. | TRBJ1-2 | 14 | TRBD1 | TRBV27 | CASSVDRGLSGYTF | TGTGCCAGCAGTGTTGACAGGGGGCTTAGTGGCTACACCTTC
. | TRBJ2-1 | 17 | TRBD2 | TRBV15 | CATSIPGAGGLYNEQFF | TGTGCCACCAGCATACCCGGGGCGGGAGGCCTCTACAATGAGCAGTTCTTC
once | TRBJ2-3 | 16 | TRBD2 | TRBV7-3 | CASSLYGGRPTDTQYF | TGTGCCAGCAGCTTATATGGCGGGAGGCCCACAGATACGCAGTATTTT
. | TRBJ1-5 | 15 | TRBD1 | TRBV7-9 | CASSPRGPSNQPQHF | TGTGCCAGCAGCCCTAGGGGGCCGAGCAATCAGCCCCAGCATTTT
. | TRBJ1-1 | 12 | . | TRBV5-7 | CASSLNTREAFF | TGTGCCAGCAGCTTAAATACGAGGGAAGCTTTCTTT
. | TRBJ2-7 | 11 | . | TRBV6-5 | CASSRRNEQYF | TGTGCCAGCAGCCGCAGAAACGAGCAGTACTTC
. | TRBJ2-7 | 15 | . | TRBV5-1 | CASQTASEYPHEQYF | TGCGCCAGCCAAACGGCCTCCGAATACCCCCACGAGCAGTACTTC
. | TRBJ1-3 | 15 | TRBD1 | TRBV10-3 | CAISPGGAYGNTIYF | TGTGCCATCAGTCCAGGGGGCGCGTATGGAAACACCATATATTTT
. | TRBJ2-7 | 12 | . | TRBV5-1 | CASSLDEGPRVF | TGCGCCAGCAGCTTGGATGAGGGACCTAGAGTCTTC
. | TRBJ2-1 | 15 | . | TRBV5-8 | CASSLGSLSYNEQFF | TGTGCCAGCAGCTTAGGATCTCTCTCCTACAATGAGCAGTTCTTC
. | TRBJ1-1 | 14 | . | TRBV5-1 | CASSSTGSNTEAFF | TGCGCCAGCAGCTCTACAGGGTCAAACACTGAAGCTTTCTTT
. | TRBJ2-3 | 15 | TRBD2 | TRBV7-3 | CASSFAGGLGDTQYF | TGTGCCAGCAGCTTTGCGGGAGGGTTGGGAGATACGCAGTATTTT